What follows are 13 T cell receptor beta chains derived from one specimen sequenced in a study of identical twins. One entry per CDR3 protein, called by TCRdb with MiXCR from the 5' RACE reads. This table holds 500,000 to 600,000 distinct CDR3 sequences, approximately 22% found once. The data also belong to a second study, concerning T cells expressing NK-cell markers.

Sequenced sample: CD4+ T cells sorted from blood. Receptors originate from a woman aged 18-29 years in good health.

This clonotype was found many times. The V call is TRBV5-1, the J call TRBJ2-2, with D possibly being TRBD2 (6 bases). Germline V lookup: CDR1 SGHRS, CDR2 YFSETQ. Trimming took 0 bases from V and 6 from J, leaving 9 bases between them. The CDR3 contains 14 residues. The DNA of the CDR3 is TGCGCCAGCAGCTTGGCCTCGGGGGCCGGGGAGCTGTTTTTT. It yields the protein CASSLASGAGELFF.

This clonotype has a handful of counts. This chain connects TRBV12-3 or TRBV12-4 to TRBJ2-7; 10 bases map to TRBD1. J was trimmed by 2 bases and V by 2 bases; bases with no gene match: 6. This CDR3 region has 16 residues. Here the CDR3 DNA reads TGTGCCAGCAGTTTACAGCTTGGGACAGGGGCCTACGAGCAGTACTTC. Its translation is CASSLQLGTGAYEQYF.

This clonotype was seen ten or more times. This CDR3 is CSVVKSSQETQYF. Written as DNA, the CDR3 is TGCAGCGTTGTGAAGAGCAGCCAAGAGACCCAGTACTTC. V gene TRBV29-1 combines with J gene TRBJ2-5, with D uncertain. Trimming stripped 4 bases from V and 1 base from J, with 10 bases between. Germline CDR1 reads SQVTM; CDR2 reads ANQGSEA. The CDR3 totals 13 residues.

The chain has TRBV20-1 and TRBJ2-1; D unclear. The length of the CDR3 is 11 residues. V was clipped by 5 bases and J by 7 bases, with 9 bases between them. CDR1 and CDR2 (germline): DFQATT, SNEGSKA (reference sequence). This CDR3 is CSASYLNEQFF. The CDR3 nucleotides are TGCAGTGCTTCCTATTTGAATGAGCAGTTCTTC.

This clonotype was seen only a few times. This chain joins TRBV12-3 or TRBV12-4 and TRBJ2-1, with TRBD2 identical over 7 bases. This CDR3 contains 16 residues. V was clipped by 1 base and J by 2 bases; unmatched bases: 5. CDR3 sequence reads: CASSLDGTIPYNEQFF. The CDR3 bases are TGTGCCAGCAGTTTAGATGGGACTATCCCCTACAATGAGCAGTTCTTC.

In its sample, this clonotype was seen a few times. The V call is TRBV20-1, the J call TRBJ1-3; perhaps TRBD1 as D (5 bases). Germline values: CDR1 DFQATT, CDR2 SNEGSKA (reference sequence). V was shortened by 6 bases and J by 0 bases, with 12 bases between the two germline ends. The CDR3 covers 14 residues. CDR3: CSAGTQSSGNTIYF. The CDR3 DNA is TGCAGTGCAGGGACTCAGAGCTCTGGAAACACCATATATTTT.

This clonotype has ten or more counts. This rearrangement joins TRBV5-1 to TRBJ2-1; D is perhaps TRBD1 (5 bases). The germline gives CDR1 SGHRS, CDR2 YFSETQ. The CDR3 extends over 13 amino acids. The V end lost 4 bases, the J end lost 3 bases, and 8 bases lay between the germline ends. The CDR3 loop reads CASSLDNYNEQFF. The CDR3 nucleotides read TGCGCCAGCAGCCTGGACAACTACAATGAGCAGTTCTTC.

This chain connects TRBV4-3 to TRBJ2-7, with 8 bases that match TRBD1. This CDR3 is built from 15 residues. Germline V gives CDR1 LGHNA, CDR2 YSLEER. V lost 1 base, J lost 4 bases, and 6 bases stayed unmatched. Written as DNA, the CDR3 is TGCGCCAGCAGCCAAGCGGCTCAGGGGGCTTACGAGCAGTACTTC. This encodes CASSQAAQGAYEQYF.

This clonotype occurred many times. This chain uses TRBV5-1 with TRBJ2-5; TRBD2 agrees at 8 bases. Germline CDR1 reads SGHRS; CDR2 reads YFSETQ. The CDR3 extends over 16 amino acids. J lost 4 bases, V lost 4 bases, and 12 bases had no gene match. The CDR3 reads CASSPTTSGGGETQYF. The CDR3 DNA sequence: TGCGCCAGCAGCCCAACCACTAGCGGTGGTGGAGAGACCCAGTACTTC.

This clonotype was seen a few times. The chain combines TRBV29-1 with TRBJ1-1; D is ambiguous. Germline V gene data show CDR1 as SQVTM and CDR2 as ANQGSEA. Trimming shortened V by 4 bases and J by 2 bases, and 8 bases separated the two germline ends. The length of the CDR3 is 12 residues. Written as DNA, the CDR3 is TGCAGCGTTGGTAGATTCAACACTGAAGCTTTCTTT. Translation: CSVGRFNTEAFF. Combining the CDR3 with reference TRBV29-1 and TRBJ1-1 gives the whole variable domain SAVISQKPSRDICQRGTSLTIQCQVDSQVTMMFWYRQQPGQSLTLIATANQGSEATYESGFVIDKFPISRPNLTFSTLTVSNMSPEDSSIYLCSVGRFNTEAFFGQGTRLTVV.

This clonotype has just one count. The CDR3 loop is CASRAGGGRTDTQYF. For the CDR3, the DNA is TGCGCCAGCCGCGCGGGGGGGGGCCGCACAGATACGCAGTATTTT. The J gene is TRBJ2-3, the V gene TRBV5-1; TRBD2 matches at 9 bases. V lost 7 bases to trimming and J lost 1 base; unmatched junction nucleotides: 7. Per germline, CDR1 SGHRS and CDR2 YFSETQ. The CDR3 is 15 amino acids.

This clonotype came up a few times. CDR3 sequence (DNA): TGTGCCAGCTCCGGGACCCCCGGGAAGACCCAGTACTTC. This sequence encodes CASSGTPGKTQYF. The chain is built from TRBV6-1 and TRBJ2-5; D might be TRBD1 or TRBD2, each matching 5 bases. This CDR3 spans 13 amino acids. The germline V gene encodes CDR1 MNHNS and CDR2 SASEGT. V lost 8 bases, J lost 6 bases, and 16 bases lay in between.

The J gene is TRBJ2-1, the V gene TRBV6-1, with a weak D call TRBD2 (7 bases). The germline V gene encodes CDR1 MNHNS and CDR2 SASEGT. Deletions cut 7 bases from V and 1 base from J, with 14 bases between. CDR3 size: 15 residues. This CDR3 is CASTRGAVSYNEQFF. The CDR3 DNA reads as TGTGCCAGCACCCGGGGGGCGGTATCCTACAATGAGCAGTTCTTC.